The rows below give T cell receptor beta chains drawn from one sample of a study of blood T cell repertoires in COVID-19. Here immunoSEQ multiplex PCR was the method, and the copy in TCRdb shows in-frame clones only, minus some. The data contain approximately 240,000 clones, 80% to 90% of them singletons. Source material: peripheral blood. Every receptor here comes from an elderly woman with active or convalescent COVID-19. CDR3s include the opening cysteine and the closing phenylalanine or tryptophan. D genes are given only for firm matches. Clone size is given for some rows only: seen once, a few or many times, or a class if the clone is expanded.

d_gene	abundance	v_gene	j_gene	CDR3aa	CDR3nt
-	-	TRBV3-1/TRBV3-2	TRBJ2-1	CASRERSFQQFF	TGTGCCAGCAGGGAGCGGAGCTTCCAGCAGTTCTTC
-	few	TRBV10-3	TRBJ1-2	CAILDRNTNYGYTF	TGTGCCATCCTCGACAGGAACACTAACTATGGCTACACCTTC
TRBD2	-	TRBV7-3	TRBJ2-3	CASSDTGGPDTQYF	TGTGCCAGCAGCGATACGGGGGGGCCGGATACGCAGTATTTT
TRBD1	-	TRBV7-2	TRBJ1-2	CASSLADRSLGYTF	TGTGCCAGCAGCTTAGCGGACAGGAGTCTCGGCTACACCTTC
-	few	TRBV12-5	TRBJ1-3	CASGLILGGISGNTIYF	TGTGCTAGTGGTTTGATCCTAGGAGGGATCTCTGGAAACACCATATATTTT
TRBD1	-	TRBV2	TRBJ1-1	CASIPDRSNTEAFF	TGTGCCAGCATCCCGGACAGGTCGAACACTGAAGCTTTCTTT
TRBD1	-	TRBV18	TRBJ1-2	CASSPYTGVRGYTF	TGTGCCAGCTCACCCTACACAGGGGTCCGTGGCTACACCTTC
-	-	TRBV5-5	TRBJ1-4	CASSFVPTRGLNEKLFF	TGTGCCAGCAGCTTTGTCCCAACCCGAGGGCTTAATGAAAAACTGTTTTTT
-	few	TRBV18	TRBJ1-1	CASSAREPPEAFF	TGTGCCAGTTCGGCCAGGGAACCCCCTGAAGCTTTCTTT
-	-	TRBV7-6	TRBJ2-1	CASSSYRSYNEQFF	TGTGCCAGCAGCTCCTATCGCTCCTACAATGAGCAGTTCTTC
-	once	TRBV19	TRBJ2-7	CASSLGQGLQEQYF	TGTGCCAGTAGCCTCGGACAAGGGCTTCAGGAGCAGTACTTC
-	-	TRBV9	TRBJ1-1	CASSSQTGITEAFF	TGTGCCAGCAGCTCCCAAACAGGGATCACTGAAGCTTTCTTT
TRBD1	-	TRBV7-9	TRBJ2-7	CASSPSRDRGRSSYEQYF	TGTGCCAGCAGCCCATCCCGGGACAGGGGTAGAAGCTCCTACGAGCAGTACTTC
-	-	TRBV5-4	TRBJ2-3	CASSLAKSADTQYF	TGTGCCAGCAGCTTGGCGAAGAGCGCAGATACGCAGTATTTT
TRBD2	-	TRBV11-2	TRBJ2-7	CASSSSGTNYEQYF	TGTGCCAGCAGCTCCTCCGGGACTAACTACGAGCAGTACTTC
TRBD2	-	TRBV5-4	TRBJ2-3	CASSRGLAGSTDTQYF	TGTGCCAGCAGCCGAGGACTAGCGGGAAGCACAGATACGCAGTATTTT
TRBD2	-	TRBV3-1/TRBV3-2	TRBJ2-1	CASSGASGSYNEQFF	TGTGCCAGCAGCGGGGCTAGCGGCTCCTACAATGAGCAGTTCTTC
TRBD1	-	TRBV24-1	TRBJ2-2	CATSDSRTGNTGELFF	TGTGCCACCAGTGATTCCCGGACAGGGAACACCGGGGAGCTGTTTTTT
-	-	TRBV3-1/TRBV3-2	TRBJ2-7	CASSQGLWSYEQYF	TGTGCCAGCAGCCAGGGTTTGTGGAGCTACGAGCAGTACTTC
-	-	TRBV11-3	TRBJ1-1	CASSLGSATEAFF	TGTGCCAGCAGCTTAGGTTCAGCGACTGAAGCTTTCTTT
TRBD1	-	TRBV10-3	TRBJ2-7	CAARATFFRQGANEQYF	TGTGCCGCCAGAGCCACCTTTTTTAGACAGGGTGCCAACGAGCAGTACTTC
-	-	TRBV29-1	TRBJ2-1	CSVGQGRWNEQFF	TGCAGCGTTGGGCAGGGGCGGTGGAATGAGCAGTTCTTC
-	-	TRBV11-2	TRBJ2-3	CASSEQTDTQYF	TGTGCCAGCAGCGAACAAACAGATACGCAGTATTTT
-	-	TRBV7-9	TRBJ2-1	CASSFRSGSLTYNEQFF	TGTGCCAGCAGCTTCCGGTCCGGGAGTTTAACCTACAATGAGCAGTTCTTC
-	-	TRBV7-2	TRBJ1-6	CASSLLYRQIYNSPLHF	TGTGCCAGCAGCTTACTATATAGACAGATCTATAATTCACCCCTCCACTTT